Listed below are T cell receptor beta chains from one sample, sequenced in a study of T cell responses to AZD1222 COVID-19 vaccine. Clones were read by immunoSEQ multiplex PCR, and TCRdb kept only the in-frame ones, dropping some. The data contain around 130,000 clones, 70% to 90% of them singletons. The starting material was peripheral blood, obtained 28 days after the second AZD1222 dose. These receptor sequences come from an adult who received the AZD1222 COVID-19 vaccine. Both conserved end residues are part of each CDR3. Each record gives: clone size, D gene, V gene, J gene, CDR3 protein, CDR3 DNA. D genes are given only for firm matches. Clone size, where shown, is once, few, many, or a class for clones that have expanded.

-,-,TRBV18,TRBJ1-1,CASSPLGHSFPSGTEAFF,TGTGCCAGCTCACCCCTGGGACACTCATTCCCCTCTGGCACTGAAGCTTTCTTT
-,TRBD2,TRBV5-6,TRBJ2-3,CASSLDRPSGITDTQYF,TGTGCCAGCAGCTTGGATCGCCCTAGCGGAATCACAGATACGCAGTATTTT
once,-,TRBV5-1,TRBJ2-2,CASSLGVKNTGELFF,TGCGCCAGCAGCTTGGGGGTGAAGAACACCGGGGAGCTGTTTTTT
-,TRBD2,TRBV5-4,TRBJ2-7,CASSLWSGGTYEQYF,TGTGCCAGCAGCTTGTGGAGCGGGGGTACCTACGAGCAGTACTTC
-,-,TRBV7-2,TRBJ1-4,CASGIGGSNEKLFF,TGTGCCAGCGGAATTGGGGGATCTAATGAAAAACTGTTTTTT
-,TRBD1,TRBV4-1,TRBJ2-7,CASSYEGQGSYEQYF,TGCGCCAGCAGCTACGAGGGACAGGGATCCTACGAGCAGTACTTC
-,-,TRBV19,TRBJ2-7,CASSASILAYEQYF,TGTGCCAGTAGTGCTTCTATTCTGGCATACGAGCAGTACTTC
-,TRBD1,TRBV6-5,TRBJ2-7,CASTPGQPAYEQYF,TGTGCCAGCACACCGGGACAGCCTGCCTACGAGCAGTACTTC
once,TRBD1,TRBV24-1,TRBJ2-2,CATSDATGTGGTGELFF,TGTGCCACCAGTGATGCTACCGGGACAGGGGGAACCGGGGAGCTGTTTTTT
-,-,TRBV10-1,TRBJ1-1,CASSEYRVGQPLTEAFF,TGCGCCAGCAGTGAGTACCGCGTAGGCCAACCCCTAACTGAAGCTTTCTTT
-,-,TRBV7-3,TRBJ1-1,CASSLSAATEAFF,TGTGCCAGCAGCCTCTCAGCGGCCACTGAAGCTTTCTTT
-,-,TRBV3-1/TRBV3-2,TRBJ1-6,CASSQGTSYNSPLHF,TGTGCCAGCAGCCAAGGCACCTCCTATAATTCACCCCTCCACTTT
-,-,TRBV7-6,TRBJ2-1,CASSLTQRGTGGEFF,TGTGCCAGCAGCTTAACCCAAAGGGGGACTGGAGGGGAGTTCTTC
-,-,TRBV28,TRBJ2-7,CASRQNVERVSYEQYF,TGTGCCAGCAGGCAAAACGTCGAGCGGGTCTCCTACGAGCAGTACTTC
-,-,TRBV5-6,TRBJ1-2,CASSTRGRGNYGYTF,TGTGCCAGCAGCACCCGGGGCAGGGGAAACTATGGCTACACCTTC
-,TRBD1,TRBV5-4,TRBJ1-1,CASSEGGLNRNTEAFF,TGTGCCAGCAGCGAAGGGGGCTTAAATAGGAACACTGAAGCTTTCTTT
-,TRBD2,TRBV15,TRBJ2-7,CATSSGGESLYEQYF,TGTGCCACCAGCAGCGGGGGGGAAAGTCTCTACGAGCAGTACTTC
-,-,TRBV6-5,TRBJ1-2,CASSIEPAGGYTF,TGTGCCAGCAGCATCGAACCCGCCGGTGGCTACACCTTC
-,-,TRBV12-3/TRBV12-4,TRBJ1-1,CASSGWGQTEAFF,TGTGCCAGCAGTGGGTGGGGGCAAACTGAAGCTTTCTTT
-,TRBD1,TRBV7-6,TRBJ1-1,CASSLDRVGTEAFF,TGTGCCAGCAGCCTAGACAGGGTGGGAACTGAAGCTTTCTTT
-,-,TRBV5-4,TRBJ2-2,CASTKDGYTGELFF,TGTGCCAGCACCAAGGACGGGTACACCGGGGAGCTGTTTTTT
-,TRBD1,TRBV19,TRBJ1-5,CATSGTGGNQPQHF,TGTGCCACCTCCGGGACAGGGGGGAATCAGCCCCAGCATTTT